One sample yielded the 10 T cell receptor beta chains listed below, sequenced in a study of blood T cell repertoires in COVID-19. Produced via immunoSEQ multiplex PCR; TCRdb's table is partial and in-frame only. The data show fewer than 90,000 clones, with around nine tenths seen just once and about 1.5% held by the top ten. The sample comprised peripheral blood. Receptor source: a human donor in a cohort sampled during active COVID-19.

The chain couples TRBV5-6 to TRBJ1-3; maybe TRBD1 (6 bases). This CDR3 spans 17 amino acids. Trimming stripped 2 bases from V and 0 bases from J, with 15 bases between. Germline values: CDR1 SGHDT, CDR2 YYEEEE. The CDR3 spells CASSFTPGQSSGNTIYF. The CDR3 region has the DNA TGTGCCAGCAGCTTCACCCCGGGACAAAGCTCTGGAAACACCATATATTTT. Combining the CDR3 with reference TRBV5-6 and TRBJ1-3 gives the whole variable domain DAGVTQSPTHLIKTRGQQVTLRCSPKSGHDTVSWYQQALGQGPQFIFQYYEEEERQRGNFPDRFSGHQFPNYSSELNVNALLLGDSALYLCASSFTPGQSSGNTIYFGEGSWLTVV.

This chain joins TRBV10-2 and TRBJ2-7, with 7 nucleotides matching TRBD2. J gave up 6 bases and V 4 bases, and 9 bases lay outside the gene matches. Germline values: CDR1 WSHSY, CDR2 SAAADI. The CDR3 is 14 residues long. DNA of the CDR3: TGCGCCAGCAGTGCAGCACTAGCGATCAGCGAGCAGTACTTC. Translation: CASSAALAISEQYF.

The rearrangement joins TRBV11-2 to TRBJ2-7, with TRBD1 matching 7 bases. After removal of 1 base from V and 0 bases from J, the junction contained 3 bases not matched to a gene. Germline V lookup: CDR1 SGHAT, CDR2 FQNNGV. This CDR3 comprises 15 residues. The CDR3 here is CASSLGDSYSYEQYF. Here the CDR3 DNA reads TGTGCCAGCAGCTTAGGGGACAGTTACTCCTACGAGCAGTACTTC.

This chain joins TRBV28 and TRBJ1-4; 7 bases are shared with TRBD1. This CDR3 has 18 residues. J was trimmed by 8 bases and V by 6 bases; bases with no gene match: 21. CDR1 and CDR2 (germline): MDHEN, SYDVKM. The CDR3 sequence is CASSRTGAGTVSIEKLFF. In DNA, the CDR3 is TGTGCCAGCAGCAGGACAGGTGCCGGCACGGTGTCTATCGAAAAACTGTTTTTT.

The chain links TRBV2 to TRBJ2-1; 11 nucleotides match TRBD2. V shed 7 bases and J 4 bases; nucleotides not matched to a gene: 12. The germline V gene has CDR1 SNHLY and CDR2 FYNNEI. There are 17 residues in the CDR3. Written as DNA, the CDR3 is TGTGCCAGCAAAAAGCAACTAGCGGGGGATACTTACAATGAGCAGTTCTTC. It is translated as CASKKQLAGDTYNEQFF.

V usage is TRBV28 and J usage is TRBJ1-1, with 9 positions matching TRBD1. This CDR3 region has 15 residues. CDR1 and CDR2 from the germline V gene are MDHEN and SYDVKM. V was clipped by 5 bases and J by 4 bases; unmatched bases: 8. CDR3 residues: CASSITGGGSTEAFF. The CDR3 region has the DNA TGTGCCAGCAGTATTACAGGGGGCGGGAGCACTGAAGCTTTCTTT. Looking up the rest from reference TRBV28 and TRBJ1-1 gives the full variable domain: DVKVTQSSRYLVKRTGEKVFLECVQDMDHENMFWYRQDPGLGLRLIYFSYDVKMKEKGDIPEGYSVSREKKERFSLILESASTNQTSMYLCASSITGGGSTEAFFGQGTRLTVV.

V and J are TRBV6-1 and TRBJ1-4, with 9 bases identical to TRBD1. The CDR3 is 16 amino acids. With 2 bases clipped from V and 8 bases from J, the junction kept 9 bases outside the gene matches. Germline lookup yields CDR1 MNHNS and CDR2 SASEGT. The CDR3 nucleotides read TGTGCCAGCAGTGAATTTGTGGGACAGGGAACCGAAAAACTGTTTTTT. This gives the protein CASSEFVGQGTEKLFF.

V and J are TRBV11-2 and TRBJ1-1, with D possibly matching TRBD1 (6 bases). The CDR3 is made up of 12 amino acids. Germline-derived CDR1 and CDR2 are SGHAT and FQNNGV. V gave up 8 bases and J gave up 1 base, with 8 bases separating them. The CDR3 coding sequence is TGTGCCAGCCGAGGGGGGAACACTGAAGCTTTCTTT. Its protein product is CASRGGNTEAFF.

This chain connects TRBV6-5 to TRBJ1-4; maybe TRBD1 (5 bases). The CDR3 totals 15 residues. Germline V CDR1 and CDR2: MNHEY, SVGAGI. V lost 4 bases and J lost 7, with 16 bases in between. CDR3 coding DNA: TGTGCCAGCAGTTTCCCGGGGGAGGTGAGTGAAAAACTGTTTTTT. Encoded protein: CASSFPGEVSEKLFF.

The rearrangement joins TRBV6-5 to TRBJ2-1; 9 bases map to TRBD1. There are 15 residues in the CDR3. J was trimmed by 0 bases and V by 5 bases; bases with no gene match: 2. Germline V lookup: CDR1 MNHEY, CDR2 SVGAGI. CDR3 sequence reads: CASSTQGASYNEQFF. DNA of the CDR3: TGTGCCAGCAGTACACAGGGGGCCTCCTACAATGAGCAGTTCTTC.